One sample yielded the 13 T cell receptor beta chains listed below, sequenced in a study of T cells after yellow fever vaccination. TCRdb processed the 5' RACE reads anew with MiXCR; each CDR3 protein has one entry. This repertoire shows around 550,000 distinct CDR3 sequences, over 15% found once; its top ten account for roughly an eighth. The source was PBMCs, collected 15 days after the yellow fever booster vaccination. All receptors come from a man aged 25-45 years who received the YFV17D yellow fever vaccine.

This clonotype was counted between two and nine times. The chain recombines TRBV20-1 with TRBJ2-7; 8 bases line up with TRBD2. Germline values: CDR1 DFQATT, CDR2 SNEGSKA (reference sequence). J was trimmed by 1 base and V by 6 bases; bases with no gene match: 8. The CDR3 is 14 amino acids. The CDR3 DNA sequence: TGCAGTGCACCCCCGAGCGGGAGTTCCTACGAGCAGTACTTC. Translation: CSAPPSGSSYEQYF.

The chain joins TRBV18 to TRBJ2-7; the D is unclear. Germline V gene data show CDR1 as KGHSH and CDR2 as LQKENI. Trimming pared 2 bases from V and 6 bases from J, leaving 17 bases between. The CDR3 length is 15 residues. CDR3 region: CASSPEQVKVGEQYF. CDR3 DNA: TGTGCCAGCTCACCAGAGCAGGTCAAGGTAGGCGAGCAGTACTTC.

The chain links TRBV20-1 to TRBJ2-2; TRBD1 or TRBD2 may be the D gene (5 bases each). The CDR3 contains 13 residues. Trimming removed 0 bases from V and 4 bases from J, with 6 bases in between. Germline CDR1 DFQATT, CDR2 SNEGSKA (reference sequence). The CDR3 spells CSARDGGTGELFF. The CDR3 DNA reads TGCAGTGCTAGAGATGGGGGCACCGGGGAGCTGTTTTTT.

This clonotype came up a few times. This rearrangement joins TRBV7-9 to TRBJ2-1; D gene uncertain. Trimming removed 5 bases at V and 0 bases at J, with 8 bases between. The CDR3 contains 14 residues. The germline CDR1 and CDR2 sequences are SEHNR and FQNEAQ (reference sequence). The CDR3 nucleotides are TGTGCCAGCAGCGTAATGAGCTCCTACAATGAGCAGTTCTTC. This encodes CASSVMSSYNEQFF.

This clonotype was detected a few times. The CDR3 sequence: CASSQKPDREGLRTDTQYF. In nucleotides, the CDR3 is TGTGCCAGCTCACAAAAACCGGACAGGGAAGGATTACGTACAGATACGCAGTATTTT. The chain combines TRBV18 with TRBJ2-3; 8 bases match TRBD1. The CDR3 contains 19 residues. J lost 3 bases, V lost 4 bases, and 18 bases had no gene match. Germline V gives CDR1 KGHSH, CDR2 LQKENI.

This clonotype showed up just a few times. This sequence joins TRBV18 and TRBJ2-2; no reliable D call. Germline-derived CDR1 and CDR2 are KGHSH and LQKENI. This CDR3 region has 16 residues. With 3 bases removed from V and 4 bases from J, the gap between germline ends came to 15 bases. DNA of the CDR3: TGTGCCAGCTCACCTGGCCCCCAACCAACCACCGGGGAGCTGTTTTTT. It specifies CASSPGPQPTTGELFF. The full variable domain, its missing parts supplied by reference TRBV18 and TRBJ2-2, is NAGVMQNPRHLVRRRGQEARLRCSPMKGHSHVYWYRQLPEEGLKFMVYLQKENIIDESGMPKERFSAEFPKEGPSILRIQQVVRGDSAAYFCASSPGPQPTTGELFFGEGSRLTVL.

The V gene is TRBV7-2, the J gene TRBJ2-7; no firm D call. Germline assignment: CDR1 SGHTA and CDR2 FQGNSA. The CDR3 has 8 amino acids. Trimming took off 8 bases at V and 9 bases at J, with 5 bases between the two ends. CDR3 region: CASRSQYF. CDR3 bases: TGTGCCAGCCGTTCGCAGTACTTC.

The V gene is TRBV27, the J gene TRBJ2-1; 8 bases align to TRBD1. The V gene's germline CDR1 is MNHEY and CDR2 SMNVEV (reference sequence). Germline trimming cut 7 bases from V and 5 bases from J; bases unmatched to any gene: 10. The CDR3 sequence is 15 residues long. The chain's CDR3 is CASTPDRAIDNEQFF. The CDR3 bases are TGTGCCAGCACGCCGGACAGGGCTATCGACAATGAGCAGTTCTTC.

The genes are TRBV12-3 or TRBV12-4 and TRBJ2-2, with 7 positions matching TRBD2. The CDR3 sequence is 14 residues long. The J segment lost 3 bases and the V segment lost 5 bases, leaving 3 bases of the junction unmatched. The CDR3 loop is CASSPRGDTGELFF. The DNA of the CDR3 is TGTGCCAGCAGTCCACGGGGGGACACCGGGGAGCTGTTTTTT.

This clonotype was found a few times. The CDR3 spells CSASAVSTQYF. DNA of the CDR3: TGCAGTGCTAGCGCCGTGTCTACGCAGTATTTT. V is TRBV20-1 and J is TRBJ2-3; no reliable D call. The V gene lost 3 bases and the J gene lost 8 bases, with 9 bases spanning the gap. The CDR3 sequence is 11 residues long. Germline V gene lookup returns CDR1 DFQATT and CDR2 SNEGSKA (reference sequence).

The CDR3 nucleotides are TGTGCCATCCCATCCCGGGCAGGGGGCGTTAATTCACCCCTCCACTTT. Translating it yields CAIPSRAGGVNSPLHF. V usage is TRBV7-9 and J usage is TRBJ1-6; 8 bases map to TRBD1. The CDR3 contains 16 residues. Germline lookup yields CDR1 SEHNR and CDR2 FQNEAQ (reference sequence). V gave up 10 bases and J gave up 6 bases; unmatched junction bases: 14.

This clonotype was seen more than once but under ten times. The chain combines TRBV7-8 with TRBJ2-5; D is unresolved. V lost 2 bases, J lost 4 bases, and 14 bases lay in between. The CDR3 consists of 15 residues. Germline V gene sequence: CDR1 SGHVS, CDR2 FQNEAQ. The CDR3 DNA is TGTGCCAGCAGCTTACTAGGCAGTGGGTCAGAGACCCAGTACTTC. This gives the protein CASSLLGSGSETQYF.

The chain recombines TRBV20-1 with TRBJ2-7; 7 bases line up with TRBD1. The CDR3 runs to 15 residues. V shed 0 bases and J 0 bases; nucleotides not matched to a gene: 5. Germline V gene data show CDR1 as DFQATT and CDR2 as SNEGSKA (reference sequence). CDR3 nucleotide sequence: TGCAGTGCTAGAGATCTGGGACAGAGCTCCTACGAGCAGTACTTC. Residues: CSARDLGQSSYEQYF.